A single T cell receptor beta chain is shown here with its context. Libraries were prepared by immunoSEQ multiplex PCR; TCRdb keeps only in-frame clonotypes and omits some of them. The repertoire holds tens of thousands of clones, 85% to 90% seen once, with around 0.7% in the top ten. This record comes from a study of T cell changes during pregnancy in multiple sclerosis. Sequencing used CD4+ T cells from peripheral blood mononuclear cells, obtained in the first trimester of pregnancy. This TCR derives from a female donor in good health, enrolled as a control in a pregnancy study.

CDR3 coding DNA: TGTGCCATCAGTGAGAGACAGGGGTTCGCTGAAGCTTTCTTT. It specifies CAISERQGFAEAFF. V usage is TRBV10-3 and J usage is TRBJ1-1; 8 positions match TRBD1. Germline V gene data show CDR1 as ENHRY and CDR2 as SYGVKD. Trimming took 2 bases from V and 6 from J; bases not matched to a gene: 5. The CDR3 consists of 14 residues.